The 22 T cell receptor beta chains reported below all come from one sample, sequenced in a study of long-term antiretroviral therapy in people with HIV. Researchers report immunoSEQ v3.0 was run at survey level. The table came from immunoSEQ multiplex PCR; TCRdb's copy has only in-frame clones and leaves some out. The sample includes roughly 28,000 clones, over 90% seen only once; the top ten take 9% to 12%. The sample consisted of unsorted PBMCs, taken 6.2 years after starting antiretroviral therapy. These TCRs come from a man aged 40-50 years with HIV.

The CDR3: CAWSGLAETGELFF. The CDR3, as DNA: TGTGCCTGGAGCGGACTAGCCGAGACCGGGGAGCTGTTTTTT. This chain connects TRBV30 to TRBJ2-2, with 8 bases identical to TRBD2. Trimming removed 3 bases from V and 5 bases from J; junction bases left unmatched: 5. CDR1 is GTSNPN, CDR2 SVGIG, per germline (reference sequence). This CDR3 contains 14 residues. Looking up the rest from reference TRBV30 and TRBJ2-2 gives the full variable domain: SQTIHQWPATLVQPVGSPLSLECTVEGTSNPNLYWYRQAAGRGLQLLFYSVGIGQISSEVPQNLSASRPQDRQFILSSKKLLLSDSGFYLCAWSGLAETGELFFGEGSRLTVL.

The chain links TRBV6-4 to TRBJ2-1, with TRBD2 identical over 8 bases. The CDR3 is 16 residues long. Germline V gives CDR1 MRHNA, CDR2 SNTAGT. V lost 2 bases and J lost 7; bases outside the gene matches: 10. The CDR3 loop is CASSDQESGSGNEQFF. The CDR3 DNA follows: TGTGCCAGCAGTGACCAAGAAAGCGGGAGTGGAAATGAGCAGTTCTTC.

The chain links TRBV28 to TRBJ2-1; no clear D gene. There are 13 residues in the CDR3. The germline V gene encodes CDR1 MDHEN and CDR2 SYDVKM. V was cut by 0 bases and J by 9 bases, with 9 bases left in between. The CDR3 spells CASSLWSPPEQFF. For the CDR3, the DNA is TGTGCCAGCAGTTTATGGAGTCCGCCTGAGCAGTTCTTC.

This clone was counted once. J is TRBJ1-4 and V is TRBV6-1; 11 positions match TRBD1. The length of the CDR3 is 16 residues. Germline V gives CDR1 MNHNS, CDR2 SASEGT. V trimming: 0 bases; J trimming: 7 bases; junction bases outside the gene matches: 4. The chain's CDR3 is CASSEAGQGAGEKLFF. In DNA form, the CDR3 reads TGTGCCAGCAGTGAAGCAGGACAGGGGGCGGGTGAAAAACTGTTTTTT.

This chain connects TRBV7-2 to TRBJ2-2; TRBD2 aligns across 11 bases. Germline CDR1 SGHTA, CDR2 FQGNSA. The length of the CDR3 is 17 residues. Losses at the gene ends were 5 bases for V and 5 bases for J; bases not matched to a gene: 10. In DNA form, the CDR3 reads TGTGCCAGCAGCCGGAGATCTAGCGGGGGGCGAACCGGGGAGCTGTTTTTT. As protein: CASSRRSSGGRTGELFF.

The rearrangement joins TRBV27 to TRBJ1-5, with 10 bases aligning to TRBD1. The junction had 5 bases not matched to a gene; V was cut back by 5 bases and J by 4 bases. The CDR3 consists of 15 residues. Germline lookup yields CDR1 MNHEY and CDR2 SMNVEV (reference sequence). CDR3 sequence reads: CASSVGQGPNQPQHF. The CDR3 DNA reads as TGTGCCAGCAGTGTGGGACAGGGGCCGAATCAGCCCCAGCATTTT.

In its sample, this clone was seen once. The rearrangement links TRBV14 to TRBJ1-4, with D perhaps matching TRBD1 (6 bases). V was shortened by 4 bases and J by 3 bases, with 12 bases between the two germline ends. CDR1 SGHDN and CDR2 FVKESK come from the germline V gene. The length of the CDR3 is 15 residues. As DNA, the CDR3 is TGTGCCAGCAGCCCCAGGACAGTCGCTAATGAAAAACTGTTTTTT. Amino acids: CASSPRTVANEKLFF.

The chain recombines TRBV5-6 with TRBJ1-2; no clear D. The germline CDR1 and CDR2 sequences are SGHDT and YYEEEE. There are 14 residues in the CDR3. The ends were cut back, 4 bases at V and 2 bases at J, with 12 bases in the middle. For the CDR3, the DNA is TGTGCCAGCAGCCCTCGCGGACGGAACTATGGCTACACCTTC. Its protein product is CASSPRGRNYGYTF.

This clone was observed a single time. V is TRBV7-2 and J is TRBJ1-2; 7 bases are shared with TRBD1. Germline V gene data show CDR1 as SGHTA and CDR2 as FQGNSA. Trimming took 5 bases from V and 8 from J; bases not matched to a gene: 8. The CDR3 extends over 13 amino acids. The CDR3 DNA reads TGTGCCAGCAGCGCGCAGGGGGTTGGAGGCTACACCTTC. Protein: CASSAQGVGGYTF.

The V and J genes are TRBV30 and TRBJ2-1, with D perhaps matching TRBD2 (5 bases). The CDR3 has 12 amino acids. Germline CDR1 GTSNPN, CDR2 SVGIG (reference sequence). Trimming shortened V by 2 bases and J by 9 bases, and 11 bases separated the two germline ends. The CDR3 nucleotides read TGTGCCTGGAGTCCGGGGTCTGGTGAGCAGTTCTTC. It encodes CAWSPGSGEQFF.

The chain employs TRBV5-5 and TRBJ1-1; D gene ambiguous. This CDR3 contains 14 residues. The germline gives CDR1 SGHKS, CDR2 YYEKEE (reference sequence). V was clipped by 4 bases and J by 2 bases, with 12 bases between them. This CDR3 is CASSNTPSNTEAFF. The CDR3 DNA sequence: TGTGCCAGCAGCAATACGCCTTCAAACACTGAAGCTTTCTTT.

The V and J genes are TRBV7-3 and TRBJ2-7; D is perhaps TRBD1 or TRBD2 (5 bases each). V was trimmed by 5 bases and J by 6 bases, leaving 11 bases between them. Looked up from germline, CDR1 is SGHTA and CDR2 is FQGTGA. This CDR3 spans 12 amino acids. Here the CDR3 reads CASSRQRGEQYF. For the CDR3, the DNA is TGTGCCAGCAGCCGCCAGAGGGGCGAGCAGTACTTC.

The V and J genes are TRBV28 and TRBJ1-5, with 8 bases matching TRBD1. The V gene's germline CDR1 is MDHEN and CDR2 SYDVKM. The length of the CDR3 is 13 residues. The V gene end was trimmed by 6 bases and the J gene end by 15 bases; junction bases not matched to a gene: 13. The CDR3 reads CASSRSMTGDLHF. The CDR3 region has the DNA TGTGCCAGCAGCCGATCAATGACAGGGGACTTGCATTTT.

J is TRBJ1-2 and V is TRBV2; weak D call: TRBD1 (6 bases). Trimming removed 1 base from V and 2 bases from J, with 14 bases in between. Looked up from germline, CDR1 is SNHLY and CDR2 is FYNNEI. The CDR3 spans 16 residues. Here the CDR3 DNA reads TGTGCCAGCAGTGAAGAGGGGGGCAGGGTGAACTATGGCTACACCTTC. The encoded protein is CASSEEGGRVNYGYTF.

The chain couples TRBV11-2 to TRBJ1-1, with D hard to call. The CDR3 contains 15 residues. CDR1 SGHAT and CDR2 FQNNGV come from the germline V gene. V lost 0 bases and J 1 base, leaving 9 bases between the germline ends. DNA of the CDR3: TGTGCCAGCAGCTTAGATGGAGGGTCGAACACTGAAGCTTTCTTT. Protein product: CASSLDGGSNTEAFF.

CDR3 sequence (DNA): TGTGCCAGCAGCCTCTCAGATAATTCACCCCTCCACTTT. Residues: CASSLSDNSPLHF. The chain employs TRBV11-2 and TRBJ1-6, with unresolved D. The CDR3 extends over 13 amino acids. Germline CDR1 reads SGHAT; CDR2 reads FQNNGV. Trimming left V 5 bases short and J 5 bases short, with 7 bases between.

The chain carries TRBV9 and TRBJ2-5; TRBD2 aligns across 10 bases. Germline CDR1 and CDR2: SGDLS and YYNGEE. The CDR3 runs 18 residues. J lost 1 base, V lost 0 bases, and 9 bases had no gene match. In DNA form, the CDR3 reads TGTGCCAGCAGCGTAGAGATAGCGGGGGGCTCATTCCAAGAGACCCAGTACTTC. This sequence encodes CASSVEIAGGSFQETQYF.

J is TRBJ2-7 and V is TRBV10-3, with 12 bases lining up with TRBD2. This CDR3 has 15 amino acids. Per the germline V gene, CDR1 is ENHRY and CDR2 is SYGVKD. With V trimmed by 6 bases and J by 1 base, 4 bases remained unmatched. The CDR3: CAIRFTSGGSYEQYF. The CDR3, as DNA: TGTGCCATCAGGTTTACTAGCGGGGGGTCCTACGAGCAGTACTTC.

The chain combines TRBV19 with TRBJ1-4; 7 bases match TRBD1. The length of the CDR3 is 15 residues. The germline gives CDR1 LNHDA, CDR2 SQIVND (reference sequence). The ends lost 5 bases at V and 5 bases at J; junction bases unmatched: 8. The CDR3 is CASSDSGQTNEKLFF. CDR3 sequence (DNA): TGTGCCAGTAGTGACTCGGGACAGACGAATGAAAAACTGTTTTTT.

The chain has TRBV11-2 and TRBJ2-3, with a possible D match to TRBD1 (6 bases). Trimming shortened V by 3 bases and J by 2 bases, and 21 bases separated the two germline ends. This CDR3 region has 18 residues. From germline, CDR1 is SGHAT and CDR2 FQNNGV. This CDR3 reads CASSFLPGVNSLTDTQYF. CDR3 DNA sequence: TGTGCCAGCAGCTTCCTCCCAGGGGTGAATAGCCTCACAGATACGCAGTATTTT.

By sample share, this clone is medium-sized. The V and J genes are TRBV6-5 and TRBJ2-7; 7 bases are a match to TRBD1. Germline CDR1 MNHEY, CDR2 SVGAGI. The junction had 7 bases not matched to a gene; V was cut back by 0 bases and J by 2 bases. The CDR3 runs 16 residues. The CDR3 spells CASSYSTGPLPYEQYF. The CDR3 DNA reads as TGTGCCAGCAGTTACTCGACAGGGCCCCTTCCCTACGAGCAGTACTTC.

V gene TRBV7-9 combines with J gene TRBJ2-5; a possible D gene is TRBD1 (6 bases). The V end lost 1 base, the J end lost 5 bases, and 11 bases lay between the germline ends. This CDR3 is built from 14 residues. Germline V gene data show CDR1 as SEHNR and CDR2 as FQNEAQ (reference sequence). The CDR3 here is CASSLGIDRETQYF. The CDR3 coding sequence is TGTGCCAGCAGCTTAGGCATAGACAGGGAGACCCAGTACTTC.